This entry concerns a single TCR beta chain. Single viable CD3+CD4+CD8-CD45RO+ cells were sorted as the memory CD4+ T cells. The source of the sample is a study of memory CD4+ T cells and cytomegalovirus serostatus. Germline values: CDR1 SGHDT, CDR2 YYEEEE. The CDR3 is 15 amino acids. The germline V and J ends were trimmed by 3 bases and 3 bases, with 15 bases remaining between them. Original handling: Out-of-frame sequences were removed, leaving a few million distinct TCRbeta sequences. TCRdb's table, derived via immunoSEQ multiplex PCR, lists solely in-frame clones and lacks some. For V, J and clone size, that table is used; D and trimming come from the DNA. The sample lists about 53,000 clones, approximately 78% occurring once.

The clonotype was recovered from an adult in good health and CMV-seronegative. The sample was memory CD4+ T cells from blood. The chain carries TRBV5-6 and TRBJ1-2; tentatively, D is TRBD1 (5 bases). The CDR3 region is CASSWGDGVDYGYTF. The CDR3 region has the DNA TGTGCCAGCAGCTGGGGCGATGGAGTGGACTATGGCTACACCTTC.